This T cell receptor (beta chain) stems from a study of CD8 T cells in ankylosing spondylitis. Study-level results: Roughly eight highly homologous variants made up a TCR beta motif that seemed to typify ankylosing spondylitis blood.

Trimming pared 6 bases from V and 0 bases from J, leaving 15 bases between. The CDR3 has 17 residues. This clonotype was seen more than once but under ten times. Its antigen is unknown. MiXCR, applied by TCRdb to the 5' RACE reads, yields one record per CDR3 protein. The table lists about 240,000 distinct CDR3 sequences, about 10% of them singletons. What was sequenced was blood, either unsorted or a sorted T cell fraction (not recorded which). This TCR derives from a male donor with ankylosing spondylitis or in good health (not recorded which). The chain joins TRBV12-3 or TRBV12-4 to TRBJ2-6; D may be TRBD2 (6 bases). The CDR3 spells CASSSGLMGSGANVLTF. The CDR3 DNA sequence: TGTGCCAGCAGCTCGGGACTGATGGGCTCTGGGGCCAACGTCCTGACTTTC.